The source of this T cell receptor beta chain is a study of cytomegalovirus exposure and HLA in healthy donors. Across the study: Sequencing of 150 million to 200 million T cells in an earlier analysis found more than 100 million unique TCR beta sequences.

A word on this clone: What it binds is unknown.

A multiplex PCR was run with 60 Vbeta primers and 13 Jbeta primers. TCRdb's copy holds only in-frame clones and misses some; the assay was immunoSEQ multiplex PCR. The sample holds 150,000 to 200,000 clones, approximately 83% seen once. General study results and limits: Previous analysis showed most TCR beta V segments were productive about 90% or about 30% of the time.

Healthy bone marrow donors made up the donor group. CDR3 length: 14 amino acids. The V and J ends lost 3 bases and 4 bases respectively, with 11 bases between them. Germline V gene sequence: CDR1 MDHEN, CDR2 SYDVKM. The sequence was collected from a male donor in good health and CMV-seronegative. The sample taken for sequencing was PBMCs. The chain uses TRBV28 and TRBJ2-3; D may be TRBD1 (6 bases). The CDR3 DNA reads as TGTGCCAGCAGTTTTGCAGGGGCCGCAGATACGCAGTATTTT. It is translated as CASSFAGAADTQYF.